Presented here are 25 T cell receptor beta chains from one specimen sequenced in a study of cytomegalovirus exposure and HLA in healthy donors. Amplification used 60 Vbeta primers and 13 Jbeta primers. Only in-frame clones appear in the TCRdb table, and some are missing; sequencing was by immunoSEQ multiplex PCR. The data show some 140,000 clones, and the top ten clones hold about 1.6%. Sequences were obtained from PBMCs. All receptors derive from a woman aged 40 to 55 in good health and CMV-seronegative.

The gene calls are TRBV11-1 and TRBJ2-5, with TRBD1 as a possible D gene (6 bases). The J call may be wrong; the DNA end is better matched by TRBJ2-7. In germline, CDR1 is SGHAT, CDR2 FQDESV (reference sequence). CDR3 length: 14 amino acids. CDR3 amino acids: CASSGQLSSYEQYF. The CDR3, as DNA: TGTGCCAGCAGCGGACAGCTGAGCTCCTACGAGCAGTACTTC.

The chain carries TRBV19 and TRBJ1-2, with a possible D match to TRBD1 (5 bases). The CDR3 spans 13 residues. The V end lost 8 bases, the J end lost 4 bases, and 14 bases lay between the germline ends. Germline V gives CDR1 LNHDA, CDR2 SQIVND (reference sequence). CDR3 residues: CASSAQGGYGYTF. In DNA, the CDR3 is TGTGCCAGTTCCGCCCAGGGAGGCTATGGCTACACCTTC.

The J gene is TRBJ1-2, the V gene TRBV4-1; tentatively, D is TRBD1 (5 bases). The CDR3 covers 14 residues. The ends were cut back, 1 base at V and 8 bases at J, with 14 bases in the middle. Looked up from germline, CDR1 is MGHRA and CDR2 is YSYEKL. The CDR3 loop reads CASSQGEWGEGYTF. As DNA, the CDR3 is TGCGCCAGCAGCCAAGGGGAATGGGGCGAGGGCTACACCTTC.

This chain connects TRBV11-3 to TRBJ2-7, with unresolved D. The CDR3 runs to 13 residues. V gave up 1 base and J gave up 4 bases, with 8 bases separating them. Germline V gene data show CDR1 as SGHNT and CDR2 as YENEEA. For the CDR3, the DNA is TGTGCCAGCAGCTTAGGAGGTGGTTACGAGCAGTACTTC. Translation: CASSLGGGYEQYF. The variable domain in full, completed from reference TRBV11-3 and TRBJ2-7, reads EAGVVQSPRYKIIEKKQPVAFWCNPISGHNTLYWYLQNLGQGPELLIRYENEEAVDDSQLPKDRFSAERLKGVDSTLKIQPAELGDSAVYLCASSLGGGYEQYFGPGTRLTVT.

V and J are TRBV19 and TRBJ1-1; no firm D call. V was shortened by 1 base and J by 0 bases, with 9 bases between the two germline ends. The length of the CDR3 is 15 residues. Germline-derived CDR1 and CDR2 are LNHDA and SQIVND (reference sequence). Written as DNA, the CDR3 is TGTGCCAGTAGTATAGTAACGGGATTGAACACTGAAGCTTTCTTT. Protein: CASSIVTGLNTEAFF. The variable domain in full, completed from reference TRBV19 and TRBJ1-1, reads DGGITQSPKYLFRKEGQNVTLSCEQNLNHDAMYWYRQDPGQGLRLIYYSQIVNDFQKGDIAEGYSVSREKKESFPLTVTSAQKNPTAFYLCASSIVTGLNTEAFFGQGTRLTVV.

The CDR3 is CASSRLAGDQRFTDTQYF. As DNA, the CDR3 is TGTGCCAGCTCTAGGCTAGCGGGGGACCAACGCTTCACAGATACGCAGTATTTT. The chain recombines TRBV18 with TRBJ2-3, with 10 bases matching TRBD2. V gave up 6 bases and J gave up 2 bases; unmatched junction bases: 14. The CDR3 consists of 18 residues. Per germline, CDR1 KGHSH and CDR2 LQKENI.

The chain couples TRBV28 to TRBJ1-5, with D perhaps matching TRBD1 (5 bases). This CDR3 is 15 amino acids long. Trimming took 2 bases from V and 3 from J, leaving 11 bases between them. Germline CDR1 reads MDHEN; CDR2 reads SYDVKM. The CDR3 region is CASSLGGVVNQPQHF. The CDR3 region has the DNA TGTGCCAGCAGTTTAGGAGGGGTGGTCAATCAGCCCCAGCATTTT.

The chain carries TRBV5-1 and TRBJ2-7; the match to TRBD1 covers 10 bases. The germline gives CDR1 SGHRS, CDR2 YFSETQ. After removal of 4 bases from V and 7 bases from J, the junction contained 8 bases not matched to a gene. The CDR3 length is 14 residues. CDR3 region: CASSTSGTGDEQYF. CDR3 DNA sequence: TGCGCCAGCAGCACATCGGGGACAGGGGATGAGCAGTACTTC.

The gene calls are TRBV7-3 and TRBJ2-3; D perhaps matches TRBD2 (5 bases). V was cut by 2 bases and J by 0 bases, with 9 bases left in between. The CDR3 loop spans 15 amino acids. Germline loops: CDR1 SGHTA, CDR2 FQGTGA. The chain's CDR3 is CASSLAGLSTDTQYF. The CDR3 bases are TGTGCCAGCAGCTTAGCGGGCCTAAGCACAGATACGCAGTATTTT.

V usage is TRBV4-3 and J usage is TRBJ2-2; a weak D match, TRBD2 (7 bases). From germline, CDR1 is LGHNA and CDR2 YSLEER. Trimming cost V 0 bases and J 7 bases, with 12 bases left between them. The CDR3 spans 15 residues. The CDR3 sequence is CASSQEGGPGGELFF. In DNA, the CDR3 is TGCGCCAGCAGCCAAGAGGGGGGGCCAGGCGGGGAGCTGTTTTTT.

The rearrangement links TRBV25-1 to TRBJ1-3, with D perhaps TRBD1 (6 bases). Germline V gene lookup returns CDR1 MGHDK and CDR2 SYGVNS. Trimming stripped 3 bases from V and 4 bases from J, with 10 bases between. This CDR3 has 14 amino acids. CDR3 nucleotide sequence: TGTGCCAGCAGTGACAGGGGCTCGGGAAACACCATATATTTT. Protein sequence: CASSDRGSGNTIYF.

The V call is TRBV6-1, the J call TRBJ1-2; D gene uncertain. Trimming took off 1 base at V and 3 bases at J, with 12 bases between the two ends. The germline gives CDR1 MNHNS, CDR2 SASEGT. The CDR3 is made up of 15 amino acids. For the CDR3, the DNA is TGTGCCAGCAGTGAAGTTCGGACGGGATACTATGGCTACACCTTC. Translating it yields CASSEVRTGYYGYTF.

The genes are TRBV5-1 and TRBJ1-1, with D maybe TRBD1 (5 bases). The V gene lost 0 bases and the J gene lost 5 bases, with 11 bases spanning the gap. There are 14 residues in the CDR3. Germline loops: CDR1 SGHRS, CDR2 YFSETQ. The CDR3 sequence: CASSLGQLTTEAFF. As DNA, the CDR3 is TGCGCCAGCAGCTTGGGACAGTTAACTACTGAAGCTTTCTTT.

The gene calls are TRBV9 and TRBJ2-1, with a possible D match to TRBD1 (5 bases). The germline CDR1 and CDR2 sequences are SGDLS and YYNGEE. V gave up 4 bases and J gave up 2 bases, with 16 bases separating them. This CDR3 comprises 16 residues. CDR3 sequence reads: CASSSGHSLAYNEQFF. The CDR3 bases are TGTGCCAGCAGCTCTGGACATTCCTTAGCCTACAATGAGCAGTTCTTC.

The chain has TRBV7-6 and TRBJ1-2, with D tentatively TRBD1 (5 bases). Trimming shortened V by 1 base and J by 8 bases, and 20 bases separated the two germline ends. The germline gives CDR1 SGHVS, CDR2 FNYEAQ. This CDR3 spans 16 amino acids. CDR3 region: CASSLVASGDPGGYTF. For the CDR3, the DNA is TGTGCCAGCAGCTTAGTAGCGTCGGGGGATCCGGGAGGCTACACCTTC.

This chain's CDR3 is CASSPIAYQGAGEKLFF. For the CDR3, the DNA is TGTGCCAGCAGCCCGATAGCCTACCAGGGGGCGGGTGAAAAACTGTTTTTT. This chain links TRBV7-6 with TRBJ1-4; TRBD1 agrees at 8 bases. The germline CDR1 and CDR2 sequences are SGHVS and FNYEAQ. CDR3 length: 17 residues. V shed 5 bases, J shed 7 bases, and the junction held 15 bases outside the gene matches.

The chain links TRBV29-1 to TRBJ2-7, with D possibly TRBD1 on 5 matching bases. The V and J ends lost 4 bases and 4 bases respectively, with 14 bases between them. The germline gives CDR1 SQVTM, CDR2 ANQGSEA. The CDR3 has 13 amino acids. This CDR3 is CSVVGQGQYEQYF. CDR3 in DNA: TGCAGCGTTGTGGGCCAGGGTCAGTACGAGCAGTACTTC.

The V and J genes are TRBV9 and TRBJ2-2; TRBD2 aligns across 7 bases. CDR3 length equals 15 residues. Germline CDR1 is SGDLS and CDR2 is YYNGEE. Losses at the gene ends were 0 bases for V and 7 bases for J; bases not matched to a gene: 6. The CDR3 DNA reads TGTGCCAGCAGCGTAGTCCCACGGGGGGTCGGGGAGCTGTTTTTT. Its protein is CASSVVPRGVGELFF.

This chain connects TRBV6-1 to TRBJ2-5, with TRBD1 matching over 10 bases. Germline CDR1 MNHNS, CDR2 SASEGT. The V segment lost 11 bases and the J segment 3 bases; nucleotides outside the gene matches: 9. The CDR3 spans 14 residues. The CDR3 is CAGRDRGVKETQYF. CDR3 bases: TGTGCCGGCCGGGACAGGGGCGTTAAAGAGACCCAGTACTTC.

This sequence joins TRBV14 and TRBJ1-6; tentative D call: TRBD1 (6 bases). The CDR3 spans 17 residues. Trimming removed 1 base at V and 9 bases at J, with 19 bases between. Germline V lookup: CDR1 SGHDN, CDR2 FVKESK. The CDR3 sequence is CASSQALTGFLLSPLHF. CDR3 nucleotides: TGTGCCAGCAGCCAAGCGCTAACAGGGTTTCTACTTTCACCCCTCCACTTT.

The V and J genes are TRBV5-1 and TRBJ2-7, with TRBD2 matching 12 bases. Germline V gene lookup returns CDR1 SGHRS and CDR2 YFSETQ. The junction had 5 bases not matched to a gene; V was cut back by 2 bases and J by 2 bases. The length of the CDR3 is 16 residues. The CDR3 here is CASSFGLAGTTYEQYF. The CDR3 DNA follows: TGCGCCAGCAGCTTCGGACTAGCGGGGACCACCTACGAGCAGTACTTC.

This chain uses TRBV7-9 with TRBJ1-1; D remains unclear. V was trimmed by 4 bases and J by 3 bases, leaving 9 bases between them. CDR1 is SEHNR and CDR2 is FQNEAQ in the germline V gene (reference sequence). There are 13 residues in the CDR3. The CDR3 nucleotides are TGTGCCAGCAGCTACGTCGGGGACACTGAAGCTTTCTTT. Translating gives CASSYVGDTEAFF.

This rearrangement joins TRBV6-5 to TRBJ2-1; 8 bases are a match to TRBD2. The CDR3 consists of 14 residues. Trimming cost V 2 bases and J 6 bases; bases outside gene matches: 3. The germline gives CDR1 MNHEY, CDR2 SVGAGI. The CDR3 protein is CASSYPGGSNEQFF. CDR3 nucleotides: TGTGCCAGCAGTTACCCGGGAGGGAGCAATGAGCAGTTCTTC.

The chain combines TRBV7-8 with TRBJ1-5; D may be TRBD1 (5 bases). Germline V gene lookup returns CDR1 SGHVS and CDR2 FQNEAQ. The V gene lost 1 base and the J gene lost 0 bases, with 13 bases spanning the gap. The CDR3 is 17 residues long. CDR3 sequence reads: CASSLGDDGGSNQPQHF. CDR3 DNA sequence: TGTGCCAGCAGCTTAGGGGACGACGGGGGTAGCAATCAGCCCCAGCATTTT. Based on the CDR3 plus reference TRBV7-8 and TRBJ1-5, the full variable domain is GAGVSQSPRYKVAKRGQDVALRCDPISGHVSLFWYQQALGQGPEFLTYFQNEAQLDKSGLPSDRFFAERPEGSVSTLKIQRTQQEDSAVYLCASSLGDDGGSNQPQHFGDGTRLSIL.

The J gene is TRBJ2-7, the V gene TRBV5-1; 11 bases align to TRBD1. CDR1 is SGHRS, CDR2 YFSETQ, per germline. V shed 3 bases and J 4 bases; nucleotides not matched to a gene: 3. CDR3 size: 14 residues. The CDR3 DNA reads TGCGCCAGCAGCTGGGGACAGGGGGGTTACGAGCAGTACGTC. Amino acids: CASSWGQGGYEQYV.